The rows below give T cell receptor beta chains drawn from one sample of a study of beta chain features in type 1 diabetes. Using immunoSEQ multiplex PCR, the repertoire was profiled, and TCRdb retains in-frame clones only, with some absent. Of under 350,000 clones in the sample, under 8.5% were seen once. The sequencing sample was made of central memory CD4+ T cells from blood. The receptors shown here come from a woman aged 18-30 years in good health. CDR3s include the opening cysteine and the closing phenylalanine or tryptophan. Fields, in order: J gene, D gene, V gene, clone size, CDR3 protein, CDR3 DNA. D genes are given only for firm matches. Part of the rows lack a size; the others show once, few, many or a class for expanded clones.

TRBJ1-2,-,TRBV25-1,many,CASSVPRAGGYTF,TGTGCCAGCAGTGTTCCCCGGGCGGGGGGGTACACCTTC
TRBJ2-7,-,TRBV13,-,CASSLVARDGYEQYF,TGTGCCAGCAGCTTAGTGGCGCGGGACGGCTACGAGCAGTACTTC
TRBJ1-2,TRBD1,TRBV5-1,-,CASSFGFGTANYGYTF,TGCGCCAGCAGCTTCGGGTTTGGGACAGCTAACTATGGCTACACCTTC
TRBJ1-5,-,TRBV6-6,-,CASSYSGTRNQPQHF,TGTGCCAGCAGTTACTCCGGGACAAGGAATCAGCCCCAGCATTTT
TRBJ2-2,-,TRBV4-3,few,CASSQVSGYGELFF,TGCGCCAGCAGCCAAGTTTCGGGGTACGGGGAGCTGTTTTTT
TRBJ2-3,-,TRBV7-3,many,CASSSRIQGADTQYF,TGTGCCAGCAGCTCTCGAATTCAGGGAGCAGATACGCAGTATTTT
TRBJ2-7,TRBD1,TRBV18,-,CASSPGTGAYYEQYF,TGTGCCAGCTCACCCGGGACAGGGGCGTACTACGAGCAGTACTTC
TRBJ2-4,-,TRBV6-5,-,CASSGKVGAKNIQYF,TGTGCCAGCAGTGGGAAGGTGGGGGCCAAAAACATTCAGTACTTC
TRBJ2-2,TRBD2,TRBV7-2,few,CASSSQGLAGTGELFF,TGTGCCAGCAGCTCCCAGGGACTAGCGGGTACCGGGGAGCTGTTTTTT
TRBJ2-5,-,TRBV4-3,-,CASSQGQRAETQYF,TGCGCCAGCAGCCAAGGTCAGCGAGCAGAGACCCAGTACTTC
TRBJ2-7,TRBD1,TRBV29-1,few,CSVAAGTGSYEQYF,TGCAGCGTCGCGGCCGGGACAGGGTCCTACGAGCAGTACTTC
TRBJ1-2,TRBD1,TRBV6-5,few,CASSSLGQGAGYGYTF,TGTGCCAGCAGTTCCCTCGGACAGGGGGCAGGGTATGGCTACACCTTC
TRBJ1-6,-,TRBV9,-,CASSASGQTSPLHF,TGTGCCAGCAGCGCCAGCGGACAGACGTCACCCCTCCACTTT
TRBJ2-1,-,TRBV18,few,CASSLQSEQFF,TGTGCCAGCTCACTACAGTCCGAGCAGTTCTTC
TRBJ1-6,-,TRBV6-5,-,CASVDRENSPLHF,TGTGCCAGCGTAGACAGAGAGAATTCACCCCTCCACTTT
TRBJ1-2,-,TRBV6-6,-,CASSPGSNYGYTF,TGTGCCAGCAGCCCTGGTTCTAACTATGGCTACACCTTC
TRBJ1-4,-,TRBV5-4,-,CASSLGTGLGEKLFF,TGTGCCAGCAGCTTGGGCACAGGACTGGGGGAAAAACTGTTTTTT
TRBJ2-5,TRBD1,TRBV4-2,few,CASSQEGQEKLETQYF,TGTGCCAGCAGCCAAGAAGGACAGGAGAAATTAGAGACCCAGTACTTC